This paragraph covers one TCR beta chain sequence. The data stem from a study of blood T cell repertoires in COVID-19. The CDR3 totals 16 residues. Germline CDR1 SGHDN, CDR2 FVKESK. V gave up 3 bases and J gave up 4 bases; unmatched junction bases: 5. The protocol was immunoSEQ multiplex PCR, while the TCRdb copy is restricted to in-frame clones and leaves out a portion. The sample records over 150,000 clones, approximately 90% being singletons. V usage is TRBV14 and J usage is TRBJ2-2, with 10 bases lining up with TRBD2. Source material: peripheral blood. This TCR derives from a middle-aged man with COVID-19, enrolled during active disease. The chain's CDR3 is CASSHLAGESTGELFF. In DNA form, the CDR3 reads TGTGCCAGCAGCCACCTAGCGGGGGAGAGCACCGGGGAGCTGTTTTTT. Using reference TRBV14 and TRBJ2-2 for the parts outside the CDR3, the full variable domain is EAGVTQFPSHSVIEKGQTVTLRCDPISGHDNLYWYRRVMGKEIKFLLHFVKESKQDESGMPNNRFLAERTGGTYSTLKVQPAELEDSGVYFCASSHLAGESTGELFFGEGSRLTVL.